The clone carrying this T cell receptor beta chain showed up many times. With a J-beta primer mix and a sample-barcoded 5' primer, a second PCR ran about 7 to 12 cycles. TCRdb analysed the 5' RACE reads with MiXCR anew, one entry per CDR3 protein. The profile shows roughly 860,000 distinct CDR3 sequences, approximately 67% of them singletons. The data are from a study of blood T cells in healthy people across ages. Germline lookup yields CDR1 SQVTM and CDR2 ANQGSEA. The CDR3 contains 13 residues. Trimming took 7 bases from V and 6 from J; bases not matched to a gene: 8. The source is a man aged 25-45 years in good health. Sequenced: blood. V usage is TRBV29-1 and J usage is TRBJ2-2, with 7 nucleotides matching TRBD2. CDR3 residues: CSARLASAGELFF. CDR3 in DNA: TGCAGCGCTAGACTAGCTTCGGCCGGGGAGCTGTTTTTT.